Each of the 31 T cell receptor beta chains below was sequenced from the same sample in a study of T cell clonality in common variable immunodeficiency. Using immunoSEQ multiplex PCR, the repertoire was profiled, and TCRdb retains in-frame clones only, with some absent. The specimen has 55,000 to 65,000 clones, none found just once. The sample was peripheral blood mononuclear cells. These TCRs come from a person aged 18 to 75 in good health.

There are many counts of this clone. The read finishes 3 residues shy of the CDR3 end, and the germline J gene is used to complete it. The rearrangement joins TRBV10-3 to TRBJ2-7, with 7 bases fitting TRBD1. This CDR3 is built from 14 residues. The germline V gene has CDR1 ENHRY and CDR2 SYGVKD. Trimming cost V 3 bases and J 0 bases; bases outside gene matches: 2. Incomplete CDR3 DNA: TGTGCCATCAGTGACGACAGGGACTCCTACGAG. It encodes CAISDDRDSYE. The complete CDR3 sequence is CAISDDRDSYEQYF.

This clone was seen only a few times. The read terminates 3 residues ahead of where the CDR3 ends, so the germline J gene completes it. The chain combines TRBV2 with TRBJ2-3; D possibly corresponds to TRBD1 (5 bases). Germline V gene data show CDR1 as SNHLY and CDR2 as FYNNEI. The CDR3 is made up of 17 amino acids. V lost 10 bases, J lost 2 bases, and 25 bases lay in between. CDR3: CATVSGLWGGSTDTQYF. CDR3 DNA (partial): TGTGCCACCGTCTCCGGATTATGGGGCGGTTCCACAGATACG.

This clone was counted ten times or more. The read is 3 residues too short to cover the CDR3 end, so that end is filled in from the germline J gene. This sequence joins TRBV29-1 and TRBJ2-7; TRBD1 might be the D (6 bases). With 3 bases removed from V and 2 bases from J, the gap between germline ends came to 11 bases. The CDR3 is made up of 13 amino acids. Germline V CDR1 and CDR2: SQVTM, ANQGSEA. The CDR3 bases that were read are TGCAGCGTTGACGGGGACAACCCCTACGAG. Translation: CSVDGDNPYE. The CDR3 in its entirety is CSVDGDNPYEQYF.

This clone has ten or more counts. From the germline J gene comes the end of the CDR3, since the read stops 3 residues before it. This chain uses TRBV11-2 with TRBJ2-7; TRBD1 aligns across 8 bases. The CDR3 has 15 residues. Germline V gene lookup returns CDR1 SGHAT and CDR2 FQNNGV. J gave up 2 bases and V 5 bases, and 8 bases lay outside the gene matches. The DNA read from the CDR3 is TGTGCCAGCAGCGAAAATCAGGGACAGGCCTACGAG. The encoded protein is CASSENQGQAYE. The complete CDR3 protein is CASSENQGQAYEQYF.

This clone showed up many times. The CDR3 end falls 3 residues outside the read, so it is completed with the germline J gene. V gene TRBV5-1 combines with J gene TRBJ1-1, with 7 bases lining up with TRBD1. This CDR3 comprises 15 residues. Germline V gene sequence: CDR1 SGHRS, CDR2 YFSETQ. V gave up 5 bases and J gave up 3 bases; unmatched junction bases: 10. CDR3 region: CASSRQGEADTEAFF. The covered CDR3 bases are TGCGCCAGCAGTCGGCAGGGGGAGGCCGACACTGAA.

This clone was seen many times. The CDR3 goes on 3 residues after the read ends, and that part is filled in from the germline J gene. The gene calls are TRBV5-4 and TRBJ2-5; the D gene is possibly TRBD1 (5 bases). CDR1 and CDR2 from the germline V gene are SGHNT and YYREEE (reference sequence). V lost 4 bases and J 0 bases, leaving 10 bases between the germline ends. The CDR3 contains 14 residues. CDR3 sequence reads: CASSPRQNQETQYF. The DNA read from the CDR3 is TGTGCCAGCAGCCCTCGACAGAACCAAGAGACC.

This clone was counted at least ten times. The CDR3 end is not reached by the read, which stops 3 residues before it; the germline J gene fills it in. The chain combines TRBV7-6 with TRBJ2-1; TRBD2 agrees at 8 bases. The CDR3 has 16 amino acids. After removal of 3 bases from V and 0 bases from J, the junction contained 4 bases not matched to a gene. CDR1 SGHVS and CDR2 FNYEAQ come from the germline V gene. CDR3 bases read: TGTGCCAGCAGCTTGGGCGGGAGGAGCTCCTACAATGAG. The encoded protein is CASSLGGRSSYNE. The whole CDR3 sequence is CASSLGGRSSYNEQFF.

This clone was detected ten times or more. The read finishes 3 residues shy of the CDR3 end, and the germline J gene is used to complete it. The chain has TRBV12-3 or TRBV12-4 and TRBJ1-2; 7 nucleotides match TRBD1. V dropped 7 bases and J dropped 2; count of bases not matched to a gene: 10. This CDR3 has 15 amino acids. The CDR3 protein is CASTTRTGSNYGYTF. The CDR3 DNA, read in part, is TGTGCCAGCACAACACGGACAGGAAGCAACTATGGC.

This clone was detected a few times. The missing CDR3 end, 3 residues past where the read stops, is filled in from the germline J gene. Other DNA sequences in this specimen translate into the identical CDR3. V and J are TRBV5-1 and TRBJ1-3, with TRBD1 as a possible D gene (5 bases). The CDR3 length is 15 residues. Deletions cut 0 bases from V and 4 bases from J, with 11 bases between. The germline V gene has CDR1 SGHRS and CDR2 YFSETQ. The part of the CDR3 DNA that was read is TGCGCCAGCAGCTTGGCCGGGGGGTCGGGAAACACC. Translating it yields CASSLAGGSGNT. The entire CDR3 is CASSLAGGSGNTIYF. Complete variable domain (other parts from reference TRBV5-1 and TRBJ1-3): KAGVTQTPRYLIKTRGQQVTLSCSPISGHRSVSWYQQTPGQGLQFLFEYFSETQRNKGNFPGRFSGRQFSNSRSEMNVSTLELGDSALYLCASSLAGGSGNTIYFGEGSWLTVV.

This clone has ten or more counts. The CDR3 end falls 3 residues outside the read, so it is completed with the germline J gene. V and J are TRBV28 and TRBJ2-3, with 10 nucleotides matching TRBD2. J gave up 0 bases and V 5 bases, and 8 bases lay outside the gene matches. CDR3 length: 17 residues. Looked up from germline, CDR1 is MDHEN and CDR2 is SYDVKM. The CDR3 sequence is CASSPYLAGVSTDTQYF. CDR3 bases read: TGTGCCAGCAGTCCATATCTAGCGGGAGTGAGCACAGATACG. The complete variable domain, with remaining parts taken from reference TRBV28 and TRBJ2-3, reads DVKVTQSSRYLVKRTGEKVFLECVQDMDHENMFWYRQDPGLGLRLIYFSYDVKMKEKGDIPEGYSVSREKKERFSLILESASTNQTSMYLCASSPYLAGVSTDTQYFGPGTRLTVL.

This clone was detected ten times or more. The read gets to within 3 residues of the CDR3 end, and the germline J gene fills in the rest. The chain uses TRBV4-1 and TRBJ1-4, with TRBD1 matching over 7 bases. CDR1 and CDR2 (germline): MGHRA, YSYEKL. With V trimmed by 5 bases and J by 9 bases, 9 bases remained unmatched. The CDR3 spans 14 residues. The sequenced part of the CDR3 DNA is TGCGCCAGCAGCGTGACAGGGCAGGGCAAAAAA. It encodes CASSVTGQGKK. The entire CDR3 protein reads CASSVTGQGKKLFF.

This clone was counted at least ten times. Coverage ceases 3 residues before the CDR3 finishes, and the germline J gene fills in the end. The rearrangement joins TRBV3-1 (or the pseudogene TRBV3-2) to TRBJ2-1, with 14 bases that match TRBD2. The CDR3 covers 18 residues. Germline values: CDR1 LGHDT, CDR2 YNNKEL (reference sequence). The junction had 11 bases not matched to a gene; V was cut back by 2 bases and J by 8 bases. The chain's CDR3 is CASSQTGSGTSGSYEQFF. The part of the CDR3 DNA that was read is TGTGCCAGCAGCCAAACCGGATCCGGGACTAGCGGGAGCTATGAG.

At least ten counts were recorded for this clone. The read finishes 3 residues shy of the CDR3 end, and the germline J gene is used to complete it. The genes are TRBV7-9 and TRBJ2-7; 7 bases match TRBD1. CDR3 length: 14 amino acids. V shed 3 bases and J 0 bases; nucleotides not matched to a gene: 2. Germline assignment: CDR1 SEHNR and CDR2 FQNEAQ (reference sequence). This chain's CDR3 is CASSFGTDSYEQYF. The DNA read from the CDR3 is TGTGCCAGCAGCTTCGGGACAGACTCCTACGAG.

The table lists this clone with many counts. The CDR3 end lies 3 residues beyond the end of the read and is filled in from the germline J gene. The chain employs TRBV20-1 and TRBJ2-7, with a possible D match to TRBD2 (5 bases). Trimming took off 6 bases at V and 0 bases at J, with 15 bases between the two ends. The CDR3 is 14 residues long. In germline, CDR1 is DFQATT, CDR2 SNEGSKA (reference sequence). CDR3 loop: CSAAEARRSYEQYF. CDR3 DNA (partial): TGCAGTGCCGCGGAGGCGCGGCGCTCCTACGAG.

This clone has at least ten counts. With the read ending 3 residues before the CDR3 end, the germline J gene is used to fill in that end. V is TRBV19 and J is TRBJ1-4, with a possible D match to TRBD1 (6 bases). CDR1 is LNHDA and CDR2 is SQIVND in the germline V gene (reference sequence). This CDR3 contains 18 residues. Trimming shortened V by 4 bases and J by 0 bases, and 18 bases separated the two germline ends. The CDR3 is CASSKRDNSFATNEKLFF. CDR3 bases read: TGTGCCAGTAGTAAAAGGGACAACTCATTTGCAACTAATGAAAAA.

This clone was observed at least ten times. With the read ending 3 residues before the CDR3 end, the germline J gene is used to fill in that end. The chain combines TRBV6-4 with TRBJ2-1; 12 positions match TRBD2. The junction had 0 bases not matched to a gene; V was cut back by 3 bases and J by 6 bases. Germline CDR1 MRHNA, CDR2 SNTAGT. This CDR3 has 14 residues. CDR3 DNA (partial): TGTGCCAGCAGTGAACTAGCGGGAGGCAATGAG. It encodes CASSELAGGNE. The CDR3, in full, reads CASSELAGGNEQFF.

This clone was seen repeatedly, ten times or more. The read ends 3 residues before the CDR3 terminus; that terminus is restored from the germline J gene. This chain joins TRBV28 and TRBJ2-7; 8 positions match TRBD2. Germline V gives CDR1 MDHEN, CDR2 SYDVKM. The CDR3 sequence is 14 residues long. V lost 6 bases to trimming and J lost 0 bases; unmatched junction nucleotides: 4. The CDR3 sequence: CASSVGLASYEQYF. CDR3 DNA (partial): TGTGCCAGCAGCGTAGGACTAGCCTCCTACGAG.

This clone was found many times. One end of the junction fails to match germline, which may point to a read error. The read falls 3 residues short of the CDR3 end, and the missing part is taken from the germline J gene. The chain carries TRBV4-2 and TRBJ1-2, with D hard to call. There are 16 residues in the CDR3. From germline, CDR1 is LGHNA and CDR2 YNFKEQ. This CDR3 is CASSQDGWAGEAGYTF. The CDR3 DNA, read in part, is TGCGCCAGCAGCCAAGACGGTTGGGCCGGCGAAGCTGGC.

This clone appeared many times. The DNA ends 3 residues before the CDR3 does, and the rest of the CDR3 is filled in from the germline J gene. V usage is TRBV6-1 and J usage is TRBJ2-2, with a possible D match to TRBD1 (6 bases). Deletions cut 4 bases from V and 4 bases from J, with 25 bases between. The germline V gene encodes CDR1 MNHNS and CDR2 SASEGT. There are 19 residues in the CDR3. The CDR3 DNA, read in part, is TGTGCCAGCAGTGCAGCGTGGGGGCGTCGGTCCCGGGGCACCGGGGAG. Protein sequence: CASSAAWGRRSRGTGE. The full CDR3 sequence reads CASSAAWGRRSRGTGELFF.

In this sample, this clone turned up many times. The DNA ends 3 residues before the CDR3 does, and the rest of the CDR3 is filled in from the germline J gene. The chain joins TRBV6-2 or TRBV6-3 to TRBJ1-2, with D possibly being TRBD1 (6 bases). The CDR3 consists of 13 residues. CDR1 and CDR2 (germline): MNHEY, SVGEGT. The V end lost 6 bases, the J end lost 6 bases, and 14 bases lay between the germline ends. CDR3: CASSWDTEHGYTF. CDR3 bases read: TGTGCCAGCAGCTGGGACACTGAACATGGC.

The sample holds many counts of this clone. The read terminates 3 residues before the CDR3 end, so the remaining end is supplied by the germline J gene. J is TRBJ2-1 and V is TRBV28, with 7 bases identical to TRBD2. Germline loops: CDR1 MDHEN, CDR2 SYDVKM. V lost 5 bases, J lost 3 bases, and 1 base stayed unmatched. The CDR3 loop spans 13 amino acids. Incomplete CDR3 DNA: TGTGCCAGCAGTGGCGGGGGCTACAATGAG. It translates to CASSGGGYNE. The CDR3 as a whole reads CASSGGGYNEQFF.

This clone has just a few counts. The read ends 3 residues shy of where the CDR3 ends; the end is completed using the germline J gene. The genes are TRBV2 and TRBJ2-7, with D hard to call. Trimming shortened V by 1 base and J by 3 bases, and 13 bases separated the two germline ends. Per the germline V gene, CDR1 is SNHLY and CDR2 is FYNNEI. This CDR3 region has 15 residues. The CDR3: CASSEEGGSLYEQYF. The part of the CDR3 DNA that was read is TGTGCCAGCAGTGAAGAAGGCGGCAGCCTCTACGAG.

The table lists this clone with many counts. The sequenced fragment ends 3 residues before the CDR3 boundary, so the rest is inferred from the germline J gene. V gene TRBV6-1 combines with J gene TRBJ2-7; no clear D gene. The V gene's germline CDR1 is MNHNS and CDR2 SASEGT. Trimming removed 4 bases at V and 2 bases at J, with 6 bases between. This CDR3 has 12 amino acids. The CDR3: CASSGTPYEQYF. CDR3 bases read: TGTGCCAGCAGTGGAACACCCTACGAG.

There are many counts of this clone. The read gets to within 3 residues of the CDR3 end, and the germline J gene fills in the rest. The chain recombines TRBV5-1 with TRBJ1-6, with TRBD1 matching 9 bases. Germline assignment: CDR1 SGHRS and CDR2 YFSETQ. J was trimmed by 8 bases and V by 0 bases; bases with no gene match: 3. The CDR3 consists of 15 residues. CDR3 sequence: CASSLAGQGDSPLHF. CDR3 DNA, as far as it was read: TGCGCCAGCAGCTTGGCGGGACAGGGAGATTCACCC.

This clone was observed at least ten times. Read coverage stops 3 residues before the CDR3 terminus; the germline J gene supplies the remainder. The chain links TRBV20-1 to TRBJ2-1, with TRBD2 as a possible D gene (5 bases). CDR1 DFQATT and CDR2 SNEGSKA come from the germline V gene (reference sequence). The CDR3 runs 15 residues. V lost 0 bases and J lost 8, with 17 bases in between. Incomplete CDR3 DNA: TGCAGTGCTAGAGATTTAAGGCTAGCCTTGGATGAG. Its protein is CSARDLRLALDE. The complete CDR3 protein is CSARDLRLALDEQFF.

This clone was seen many times. The CDR3 end is not reached by the read, which stops 3 residues before it; the germline J gene fills it in. The chain recombines TRBV20-1 with TRBJ2-6; tentative D call: TRBD1 (6 bases). Trimming took off 4 bases at V and 4 bases at J, with 14 bases between the two ends. The germline gives CDR1 DFQATT, CDR2 SNEGSKA (reference sequence). The CDR3 is 15 amino acids. The CDR3 reads CSATRSGVGANVLTF. CDR3 bases read: TGCAGTGCTACTCGCTCAGGGGTAGGGGCCAACGTC.

There are many counts of this clone. CDR3 amino acids: CASSLGAGAPETQYF. The sequenced CDR3 bases are TGCGCCAGCAGCTTGGGGGCGGGAGCTCCAGAGACC. The V gene is TRBV5-1, the J gene TRBJ2-5; 7 nucleotides agree with TRBD2. The CDR3 goes on 3 residues after the read ends, and that part is filled in from the germline J gene. The CDR3 runs to 15 residues. Germline CDR1 is SGHRS and CDR2 is YFSETQ. V was pared by 0 bases and J by 4 bases, with 6 bases of the junction left unmatched. Based on the CDR3 plus reference TRBV5-1 and TRBJ2-5, the full variable domain is KAGVTQTPRYLIKTRGQQVTLSCSPISGHRSVSWYQQTPGQGLQFLFEYFSETQRNKGNFPGRFSGRQFSNSRSEMNVSTLELGDSALYLCASSLGAGAPETQYFGPGTRLLVL.

In this sample, this clone turned up many times. The CDR3 end is not reached by the read, which stops 3 residues before it; the germline J gene fills it in. J is TRBJ2-1 and V is TRBV29-1; 8 nucleotides align to TRBD1. The CDR3 loop spans 13 amino acids. Germline CDR1 and CDR2: SQVTM and ANQGSEA. The junction had 6 bases not matched to a gene; V was cut back by 6 bases and J by 5 bases. CDR3 DNA (partial): TGCAGCGTCGCCGGGACAGGCAACAATGAG. It yields the protein CSVAGTGNNE. In full, the CDR3 reads CSVAGTGNNEQFF.

This clone was found many times. The DNA ends 3 residues before the CDR3 does, and the rest of the CDR3 is filled in from the germline J gene. The chain recombines TRBV5-6 with TRBJ1-4, with D perhaps TRBD1 (5 bases). CDR1 is SGHDT and CDR2 is YYEEEE in the germline V gene. V was cut by 4 bases and J by 0 bases, with 10 bases left in between. The CDR3 loop spans 15 amino acids. This CDR3 is CASSTPGATNEKLFF. The covered CDR3 bases are TGTGCCAGCAGCACCCCGGGGGCAACTAATGAAAAA.

This clone has ten or more counts. At one end the junction does not follow the germline gene, possibly because of a read error. Read sequence stops 3 residues before the CDR3 end, and the germline J gene provides the missing end. The chain combines TRBV7-3 with TRBJ2-1, with 8 bases aligning to TRBD2. The CDR3 has 15 residues. Germline V gene lookup returns CDR1 SGHTA and CDR2 FQGTGA. The CDR3 sequence: CASSLTSGEYNEQFF. Partial CDR3 DNA: TGTGCCAGCAGCCTAACTAGCGGAGAGTACAATGAG.

This clone came up many times. The read falls 3 residues short of the CDR3 end, and the missing part is taken from the germline J gene. The chain links TRBV30 to TRBJ1-6; 8 bases map to TRBD1. The length of the CDR3 is 13 residues. From germline, CDR1 is GTSNPN and CDR2 SVGIG (reference sequence). Partial CDR3 DNA: TGTGCCTGGAGTCCCACGACAGGGGCGCCC. It translates to CAWSPTTGAP. The whole CDR3 protein reads CAWSPTTGAPLHF.